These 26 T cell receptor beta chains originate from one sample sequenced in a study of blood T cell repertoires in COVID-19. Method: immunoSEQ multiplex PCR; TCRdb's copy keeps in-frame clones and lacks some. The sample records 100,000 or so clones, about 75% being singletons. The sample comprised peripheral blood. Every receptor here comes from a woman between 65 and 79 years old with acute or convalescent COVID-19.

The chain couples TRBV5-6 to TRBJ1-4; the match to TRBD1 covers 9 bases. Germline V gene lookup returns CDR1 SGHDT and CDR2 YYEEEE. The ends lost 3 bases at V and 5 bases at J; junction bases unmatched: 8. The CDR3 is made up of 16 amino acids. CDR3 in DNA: TGTGCCAGCAGCTACGAACTGGGACAGGGAAATGAAAAACTGTTTTTT. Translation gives CASSYELGQGNEKLFF.

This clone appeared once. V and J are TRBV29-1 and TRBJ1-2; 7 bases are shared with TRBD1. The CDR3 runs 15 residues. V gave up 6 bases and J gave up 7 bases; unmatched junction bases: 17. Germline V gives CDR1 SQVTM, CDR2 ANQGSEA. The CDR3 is CSVGERDSSRFGYTF. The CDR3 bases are TGCAGCGTCGGGGAGAGGGACAGTTCCAGGTTTGGCTACACCTTC.

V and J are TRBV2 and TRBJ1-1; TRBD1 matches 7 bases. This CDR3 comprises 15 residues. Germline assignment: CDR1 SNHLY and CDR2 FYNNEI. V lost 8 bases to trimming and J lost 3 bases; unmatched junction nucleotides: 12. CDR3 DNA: TGTGCCAGCGTAGGGACAGCCGGGGTGTACACTGAAGCTTTCTTT. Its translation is CASVGTAGVYTEAFF.

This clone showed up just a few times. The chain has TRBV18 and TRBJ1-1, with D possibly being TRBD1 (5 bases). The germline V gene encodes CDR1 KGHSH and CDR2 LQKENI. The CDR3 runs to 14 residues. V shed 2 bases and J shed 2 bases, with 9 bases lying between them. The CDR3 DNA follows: TGTGCCAGCTCACCAATAGGACAAAACACTGAAGCTTTCTTT. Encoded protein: CASSPIGQNTEAFF.

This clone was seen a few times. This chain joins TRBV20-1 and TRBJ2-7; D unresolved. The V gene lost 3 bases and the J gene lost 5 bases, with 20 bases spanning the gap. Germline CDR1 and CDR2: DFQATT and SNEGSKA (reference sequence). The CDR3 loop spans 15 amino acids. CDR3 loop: CSASRTTGPPHEQYF. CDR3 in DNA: TGCAGTGCTAGTAGAACAACGGGTCCCCCCCACGAGCAGTACTTC.

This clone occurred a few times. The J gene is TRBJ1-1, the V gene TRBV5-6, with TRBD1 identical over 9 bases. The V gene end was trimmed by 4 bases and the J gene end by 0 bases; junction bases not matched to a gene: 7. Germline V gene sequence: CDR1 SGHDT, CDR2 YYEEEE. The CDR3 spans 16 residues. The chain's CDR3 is CASSTGQGIVNTEAFF. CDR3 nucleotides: TGTGCCAGCAGCACCGGACAGGGGATTGTGAACACTGAAGCTTTCTTT.

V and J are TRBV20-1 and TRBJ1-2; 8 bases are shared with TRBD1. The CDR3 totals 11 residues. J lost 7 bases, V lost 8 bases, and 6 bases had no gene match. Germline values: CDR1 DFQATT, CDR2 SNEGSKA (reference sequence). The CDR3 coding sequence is TGCAGTATTAACAGGGGGGTTGGCTACACCTTC. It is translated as CSINRGVGYTF.

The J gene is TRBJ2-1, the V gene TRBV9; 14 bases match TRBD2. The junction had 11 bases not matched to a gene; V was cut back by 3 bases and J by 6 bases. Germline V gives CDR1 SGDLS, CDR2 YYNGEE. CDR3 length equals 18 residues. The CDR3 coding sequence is TGTGCCAGCAGCGCGGGGACTAGCGGGGGTAGAACGTTCAATGAGCAGTTCTTC. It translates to CASSAGTSGGRTFNEQFF. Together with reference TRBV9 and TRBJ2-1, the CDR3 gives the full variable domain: DSGVTQTPKHLITATGQRVTLRCSPRSGDLSVYWYQQSLDQGLQFLIQYYNGEERAKGNILERFSAQQFPDLHSELNLSSLELGDSALYFCASSAGTSGGRTFNEQFFGPGTRLTVL.

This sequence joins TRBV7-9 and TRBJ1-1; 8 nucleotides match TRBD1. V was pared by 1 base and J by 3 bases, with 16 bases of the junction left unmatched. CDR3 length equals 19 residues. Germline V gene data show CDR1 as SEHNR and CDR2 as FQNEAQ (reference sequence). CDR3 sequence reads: CASSLGRQGLRRRDTEAFF. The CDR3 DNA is TGTGCCAGCAGCTTAGGCCGACAGGGGCTAAGGCGGAGGGACACTGAAGCTTTCTTT. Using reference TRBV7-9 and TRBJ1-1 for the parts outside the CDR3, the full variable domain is DTGVSQNPRHKITKRGQNVTFRCDPISEHNRLYWYRQTLGQGPEFLTYFQNEAQLEKSRLLSDRFSAERPKGSFSTLEIQRTEQGDSAMYLCASSLGRQGLRRRDTEAFFGQGTRLTVV.

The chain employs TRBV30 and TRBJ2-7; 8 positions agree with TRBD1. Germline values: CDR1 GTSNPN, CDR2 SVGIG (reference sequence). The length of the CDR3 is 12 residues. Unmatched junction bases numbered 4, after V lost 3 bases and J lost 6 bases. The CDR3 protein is CAWRTGTGEQYF. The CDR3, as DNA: TGTGCCTGGAGGACCGGGACAGGCGAGCAGTACTTC.

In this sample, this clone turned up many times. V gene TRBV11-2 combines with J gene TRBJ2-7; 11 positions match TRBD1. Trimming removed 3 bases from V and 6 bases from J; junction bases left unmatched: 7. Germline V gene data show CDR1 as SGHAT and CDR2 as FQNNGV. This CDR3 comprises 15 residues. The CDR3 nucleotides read TGTGCCAGCAGCTTTAGGGGGACAGGGGGAGGCGAGCAGTACTTC. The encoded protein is CASSFRGTGGGEQYF.

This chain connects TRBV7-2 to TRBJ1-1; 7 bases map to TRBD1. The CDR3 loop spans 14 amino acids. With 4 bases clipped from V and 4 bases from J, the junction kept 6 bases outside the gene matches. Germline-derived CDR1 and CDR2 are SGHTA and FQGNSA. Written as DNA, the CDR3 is TGTGCCAGCAGCTCGTACAGGGGCGGCACTGAAGCTTTCTTT. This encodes CASSSYRGGTEAFF.

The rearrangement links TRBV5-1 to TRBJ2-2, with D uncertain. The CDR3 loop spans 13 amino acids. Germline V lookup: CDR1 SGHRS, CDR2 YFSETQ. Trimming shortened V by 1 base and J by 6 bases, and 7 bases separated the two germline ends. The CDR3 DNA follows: TGCGCCAGCAGCTTGAGATCGGCCGGGGAGCTGTTTTTT. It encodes CASSLRSAGELFF.

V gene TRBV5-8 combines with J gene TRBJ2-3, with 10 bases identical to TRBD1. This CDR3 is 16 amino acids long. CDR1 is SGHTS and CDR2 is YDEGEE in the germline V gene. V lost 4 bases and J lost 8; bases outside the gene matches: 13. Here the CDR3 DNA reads TGTGCCAGCAGCGGAGCGACAGGGGGCCTTAGGCGTACGCAGTATTTT. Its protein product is CASSGATGGLRRTQYF.

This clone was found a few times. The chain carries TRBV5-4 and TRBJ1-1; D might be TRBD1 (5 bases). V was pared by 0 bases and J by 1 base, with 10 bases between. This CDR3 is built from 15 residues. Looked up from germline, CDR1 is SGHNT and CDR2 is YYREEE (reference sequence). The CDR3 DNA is TGTGCCAGCAGCTTGGGGGCAGGGTCGAACACTGAAGCTTTCTTT. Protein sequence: CASSLGAGSNTEAFF.

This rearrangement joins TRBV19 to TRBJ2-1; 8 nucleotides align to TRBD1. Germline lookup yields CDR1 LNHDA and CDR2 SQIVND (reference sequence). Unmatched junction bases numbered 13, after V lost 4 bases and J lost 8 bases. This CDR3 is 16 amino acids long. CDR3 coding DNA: TGTGCCAGTAGTACCCAGACAGGGGCATACAATTATGAGCAGTTCTTC. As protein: CASSTQTGAYNYEQFF.

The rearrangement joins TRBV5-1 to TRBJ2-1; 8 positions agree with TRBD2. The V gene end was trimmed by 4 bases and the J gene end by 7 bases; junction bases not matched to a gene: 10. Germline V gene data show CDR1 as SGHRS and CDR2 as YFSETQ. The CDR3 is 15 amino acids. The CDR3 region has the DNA TGCGCCAGCAGCCCGACTAGCGAGTCCGGGAATGAGCAGTTCTTC. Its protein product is CASSPTSESGNEQFF.

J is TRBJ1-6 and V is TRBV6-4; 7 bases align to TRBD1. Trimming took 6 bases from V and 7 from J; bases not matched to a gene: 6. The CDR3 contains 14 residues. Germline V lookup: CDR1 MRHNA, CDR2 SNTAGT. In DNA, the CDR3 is TGTGCCAGCAGCCCCGACAGGGCCAATTCACCCCTCCACTTT. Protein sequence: CASSPDRANSPLHF.

This CDR3 is CASSPGGSPLHF. The CDR3 nucleotides read TGTGCCAGCAGCCCAGGAGGTTCACCCCTCCACTTT. The rearrangement joins TRBV5-4 to TRBJ1-6; D remains unclear. Germline V lookup: CDR1 SGHNT, CDR2 YYREEE (reference sequence). The CDR3 contains 12 residues. Trimming shortened V by 4 bases and J by 9 bases, and 8 bases separated the two germline ends.

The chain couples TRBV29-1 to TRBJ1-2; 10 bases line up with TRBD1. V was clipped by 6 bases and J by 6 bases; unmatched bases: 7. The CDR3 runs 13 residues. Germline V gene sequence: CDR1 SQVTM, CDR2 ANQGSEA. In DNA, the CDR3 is TGCAGCGTAGTGGACAGGGGGATTAATGGCTACACCTTC. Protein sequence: CSVVDRGINGYTF. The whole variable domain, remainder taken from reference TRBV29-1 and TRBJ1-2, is SAVISQKPSRDICQRGTSLTIQCQVDSQVTMMFWYRQQPGQSLTLIATANQGSEATYESGFVIDKFPISRPNLTFSTLTVSNMSPEDSSIYLCSVVDRGINGYTFGSGTRLTVV.

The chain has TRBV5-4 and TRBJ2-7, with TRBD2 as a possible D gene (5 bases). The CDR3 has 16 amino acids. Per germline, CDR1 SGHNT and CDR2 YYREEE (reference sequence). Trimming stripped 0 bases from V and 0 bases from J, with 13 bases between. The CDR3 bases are TGTGCCAGCAGCTTGGGGGGAGAGGGTTTCTCCTACGAGCAGTACTTC. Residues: CASSLGGEGFSYEQYF.

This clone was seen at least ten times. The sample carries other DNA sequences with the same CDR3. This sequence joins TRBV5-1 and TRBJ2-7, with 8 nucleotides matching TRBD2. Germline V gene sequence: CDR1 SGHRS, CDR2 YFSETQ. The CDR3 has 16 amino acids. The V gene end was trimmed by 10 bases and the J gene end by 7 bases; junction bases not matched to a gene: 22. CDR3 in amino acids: CARLRRGGGRGGEQYF. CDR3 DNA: TGCGCCCGCTTGCGCCGTGGGGGGGGCCGGGGGGGGGAGCAGTACTTC.

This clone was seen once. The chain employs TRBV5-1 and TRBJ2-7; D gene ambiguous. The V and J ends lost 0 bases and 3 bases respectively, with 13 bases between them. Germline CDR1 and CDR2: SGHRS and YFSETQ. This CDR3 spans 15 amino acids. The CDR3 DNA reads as TGCGCCAGCAGCTTGGATACTCCTAGAGACTACGAGCAGTACTTC. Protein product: CASSLDTPRDYEQYF.

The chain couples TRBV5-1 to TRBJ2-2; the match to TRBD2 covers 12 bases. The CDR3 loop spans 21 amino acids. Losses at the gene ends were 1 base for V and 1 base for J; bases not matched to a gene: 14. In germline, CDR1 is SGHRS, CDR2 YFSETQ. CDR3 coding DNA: TGCGCCAGCAGCTTGAGGTCCACGGGCCCGGGACTAGCGGGGAACACCGGGGAGCTGTTTTTT. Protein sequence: CASSLRSTGPGLAGNTGELFF.

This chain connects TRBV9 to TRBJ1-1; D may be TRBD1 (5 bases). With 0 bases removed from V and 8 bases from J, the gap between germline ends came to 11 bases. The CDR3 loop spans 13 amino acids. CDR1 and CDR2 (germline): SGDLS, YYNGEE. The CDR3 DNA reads TGTGCCAGCAGCGTAGCCCCCTCAGGGGAAGCTTTCTTT. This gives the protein CASSVAPSGEAFF. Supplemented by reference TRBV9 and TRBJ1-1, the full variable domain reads DSGVTQTPKHLITATGQRVTLRCSPRSGDLSVYWYQQSLDQGLQFLIQYYNGEERAKGNILERFSAQQFPDLHSELNLSSLELGDSALYFCASSVAPSGEAFFGQGTRLTVV.

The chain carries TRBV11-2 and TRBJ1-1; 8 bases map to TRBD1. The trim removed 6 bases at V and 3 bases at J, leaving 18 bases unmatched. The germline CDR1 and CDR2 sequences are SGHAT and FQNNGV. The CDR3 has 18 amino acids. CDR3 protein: CASRQRQGTPPGDTEAFF. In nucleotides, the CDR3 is TGTGCCAGCAGACAACGACAGGGGACCCCTCCGGGGGACACTGAAGCTTTCTTT.